The 13 T cell receptor beta chains below all came from one sample that was sequenced in a study of neurological immune-mediated disorders. Time point meaning: longitudinal time-point 1 (baseline). TCRdb re-analysed the 5' RACE reads in MiXCR, keeping a single row per CDR3 protein. The sample lists about 71,000 distinct CDR3 sequences, roughly 10% seen once, with roughly 9% in the top ten. Sequencing was done on a sample of PBMCs. These receptors were obtained from a man aged 25-45 years in good health.

Ten or more counts support this clonotype. V gene TRBV20-1 combines with J gene TRBJ2-1; 10 positions match TRBD2. CDR1 DFQATT and CDR2 SNEGSKA come from the germline V gene (reference sequence). With V trimmed by 1 base and J by 8 bases, 14 bases remained unmatched. The CDR3 is made up of 17 amino acids. The CDR3 DNA reads TGCAGTGCTAGAGTCCTGGGTCTAGCGGGAGTTGGCGATGAGCAGTTCTTC. Translated, it gives CSARVLGLAGVGDEQFF.

This clonotype was detected many times. The chain is built from TRBV12-5 and TRBJ2-3, with 9 positions matching TRBD2. CDR1 and CDR2 from the germline V gene are LGHNT and FRNRAP. The J segment lost 1 base and the V segment lost 4 bases, leaving 6 bases of the junction unmatched. The CDR3 is 16 residues long. The CDR3, as DNA: TGTGCTAGTGGTTCCGTCCTAGCGGGACGCACAGATACGCAGTATTTT. Amino acids: CASGSVLAGRTDTQYF.

V usage is TRBV5-1 and J usage is TRBJ2-7, with D perhaps TRBD2 (5 bases). The CDR3 runs to 15 residues. The germline gives CDR1 SGHRS, CDR2 YFSETQ. Trimming shortened V by 0 bases and J by 7 bases, and 17 bases separated the two germline ends. CDR3 coding DNA: TGCGCCAGCAGCTTGGATCCTGGTGGATCGGGGGAGCAGTACTTC. Translating it yields CASSLDPGGSGEQYF.

This clonotype has at least ten counts. The chain combines TRBV7-9 with TRBJ2-1, with a possible D match to TRBD1 (5 bases). V shed 1 base and J shed 0 bases, with 13 bases lying between them. Germline lookup yields CDR1 SEHNR and CDR2 FQNEAQ (reference sequence). This CDR3 is built from 17 residues. In DNA form, the CDR3 reads TGTGCCAGCAGCTTAGTTTGGGGCCAAAGCTCCTACAATGAGCAGTTCTTC. This encodes CASSLVWGQSSYNEQFF.

This clonotype occurred many times. The chain recombines TRBV7-2 with TRBJ1-1; 7 bases align to TRBD1. V lost 5 bases to trimming and J lost 5 bases; unmatched junction nucleotides: 11. Germline V gene data show CDR1 as SGHTA and CDR2 as FQGNSA. The CDR3 loop spans 15 amino acids. The CDR3 here is CASSLRSTGNTEAFF. The CDR3 nucleotides read TGTGCCAGCAGCCTAAGATCGACAGGGAATACTGAAGCTTTCTTT.

V usage is TRBV30 and J usage is TRBJ1-5, with a weak D call TRBD1 (5 bases). Germline V gene sequence: CDR1 GTSNPN, CDR2 SVGIG (reference sequence). Trimming shortened V by 2 bases and J by 7 bases, and 12 bases separated the two germline ends. The CDR3 length is 13 residues. This CDR3 reads CAWSRDPWQPQHF. In nucleotides, the CDR3 is TGTGCCTGGAGTAGGGACCCCTGGCAGCCCCAGCATTTT.

As for this clonotype: A much larger clone sits a single nucleotide away, making a read error possible. This chain connects TRBV12-3 or TRBV12-4 to TRBJ2-2; D ambiguous. CDR3 size: 15 residues. Trimming removed 5 bases at V and 0 bases at J, with 10 bases between. The CDR3 loop reads CASSPAGPNTGELFF. CDR3 in DNA: TGTGCCAGCAGTCCAGCTGGGCCGAACACCGGGGAGCTGTTTTTT.

J is TRBJ1-1 and V is TRBV11-2, with D hard to call. The germline V and J ends were trimmed by 5 bases and 0 bases, with 7 bases remaining between them. The CDR3 runs to 13 residues. Germline V gives CDR1 SGHAT, CDR2 FQNNGV. The CDR3 sequence is CASSRNMNTEAFF. CDR3 bases: TGTGCCAGCAGCCGGAACATGAACACTGAAGCTTTCTTT.

This clonotype was recorded at least ten times. The chain combines TRBV7-2 with TRBJ1-4, with D maybe TRBD1 (6 bases). Germline V gene lookup returns CDR1 SGHTA and CDR2 FQGNSA. V lost 2 bases and J lost 6, with 16 bases in between. The CDR3 runs to 16 residues. The CDR3 region is CASSLNPRDNHEKLFF. The CDR3 DNA sequence: TGTGCCAGCAGCTTAAATCCCAGGGACAATCATGAAAAACTGTTTTTT.

This clonotype has ten or more counts. The V gene is TRBV29-1, the J gene TRBJ2-3; D possibly corresponds to TRBD2 (5 bases). The CDR3 length is 14 residues. Looked up from germline, CDR1 is SQVTM and CDR2 is ANQGSEA. Trimming removed 1 base from V and 6 bases from J, with 14 bases in between. CDR3 in amino acids: CSVEGRGSVDTQYF. In DNA form, the CDR3 reads TGCAGCGTTGAAGGACGGGGATCTGTGGATACGCAGTATTTT.

J is TRBJ2-1 and V is TRBV27; D may be TRBD1 (6 bases). With 4 bases removed from V and 4 bases from J, the gap between germline ends came to 20 bases. Per germline, CDR1 MNHEY and CDR2 SMNVEV (reference sequence). The CDR3 totals 17 residues. This CDR3 reads CASSSSRDTQTYNEQFF. The CDR3 DNA reads TGTGCCAGCAGTTCCTCCCGGGACACCCAAACTTACAATGAGCAGTTCTTC.

Many counts were recorded for this clonotype. J is TRBJ2-5 and V is TRBV20-1, with a possible D match to TRBD2 (6 bases). Germline assignment: CDR1 DFQATT and CDR2 SNEGSKA (reference sequence). CDR3 length equals 13 residues. The V and J ends lost 3 bases and 0 bases respectively, with 8 bases between them. The CDR3 DNA sequence: TGCAGTGCTAGTGGGGGGTACCAAGAGACCCAGTACTTC. The encoded protein is CSASGGYQETQYF.

This clonotype appeared many times. The chain employs TRBV7-9 and TRBJ1-2; 9 bases line up with TRBD1. CDR1 SEHNR and CDR2 FQNEAQ come from the germline V gene (reference sequence). The trim removed 1 base at V and 3 bases at J, leaving 6 bases unmatched. The CDR3 contains 16 residues. DNA for the CDR3: TGTGCCAGCAGCTTAGTGATCACAGGGGGCGACTATGGCTACACCTTC. Translating it yields CASSLVITGGDYGYTF.